These 28 T cell receptor beta chains originate from one sample sequenced in a study of CD8 T cells in Susac syndrome. RNA amounts of 0.5 to 1 ug underwent reverse transcription with random hexamers. TCRdb fed the immunoSEQ multiplex PCR reads into MiXCR, producing one record per CDR3 protein. Of approximately 80,000 distinct CDR3 sequences in the sample, approximately 94% were seen once. Source material: CD8+ T cells from PBMCs. These receptor sequences come from a human donor with Susac syndrome.

This chain joins TRBV20-1 and TRBJ2-1; TRBD2 matches 8 bases. CDR1 is DFQATT, CDR2 SNEGSKA, per germline (reference sequence). The J segment lost 5 bases and the V segment lost 5 bases, leaving 8 bases of the junction unmatched. The CDR3 sequence is 14 residues long. Written as DNA, the CDR3 is TGCAGTGCTCGTAGGCTAGCGGGTAACAATGAGCAGTTCTTC. Translation gives CSARRLAGNNEQFF.

This chain joins TRBV24-1 and TRBJ2-7; unclear D gene. The CDR3 is made up of 13 amino acids. Germline loops: CDR1 KGHDR, CDR2 SFDVKD. With 5 bases removed from V and 6 bases from J, the gap between germline ends came to 13 bases. CDR3 DNA: TGTGCCACCAGTGCCGTGACGGGTGGCGAGCAGTACTTC. Residues: CATSAVTGGEQYF.

The CDR3 loop reads CASLPVVTDTQYF. In nucleotides, the CDR3 is TGTGCCAGCCTTCCCGTGGTCACAGATACGCAGTATTTT. The rearrangement uses TRBV12-3 or TRBV12-4 and TRBJ2-3, with D unresolved. This CDR3 has 13 residues. Deletions cut 8 bases from V and 2 bases from J, with 11 bases between.

The V and J genes are TRBV29-1 and TRBJ1-1; D is perhaps TRBD1 (5 bases). There are 12 residues in the CDR3. The V gene lost 4 bases and the J gene lost 3 bases, with 9 bases spanning the gap. Germline CDR1 SQVTM, CDR2 ANQGSEA. CDR3 in DNA: TGCAGCGTTGGCAGGGATTACACTGAAGCTTTCTTT. Encoded protein: CSVGRDYTEAFF. The entire variable domain, with the rest obtained from reference TRBV29-1 and TRBJ1-1, is as follows: SAVISQKPSRDICQRGTSLTIQCQVDSQVTMMFWYRQQPGQSLTLIATANQGSEATYESGFVIDKFPISRPNLTFSTLTVSNMSPEDSSIYLCSVGRDYTEAFFGQGTRLTVV.

J is TRBJ1-1 and V is TRBV5-7, with D possibly being TRBD1 (6 bases). TRBV5-7 qualifies as an ORF whose function is uncertain. V was shortened by 3 bases and J by 3 bases, with 12 bases between the two germline ends. The CDR3 has 14 residues. CDR3 DNA: TGTGCCAGCAGCTACAGGGAAGTGTACACTGAAGCTTTCTTT. Amino acids: CASSYREVYTEAFF.

The CDR3 loop is CASSSHRGGGTDTQYF. The CDR3 DNA sequence: TGTGCCAGCAGTTCCCACAGGGGAGGGGGCACAGATACGCAGTATTTT. The chain has TRBV27 and TRBJ2-3; the D gene could be TRBD1 or TRBD2 (7 bases each). Germline V CDR1 and CDR2: MNHEY, SMNVEV (reference sequence). Trimming stripped 4 bases from V and 1 base from J, with 15 bases between. CDR3 length: 16 residues.

This chain connects TRBV24-1 to TRBJ1-2; D unclear. CDR3 size: 14 residues. CDR1 and CDR2 from the germline V gene are KGHDR and SFDVKD. Trimming shortened V by 4 bases and J by 2 bases, and 10 bases separated the two germline ends. CDR3 sequence (DNA): TGTGCCACCAGTGAGAATGGATTGAACTATGGCTACACCTTC. Amino acid sequence: CATSENGLNYGYTF.

The chain couples TRBV15 to TRBJ2-2; TRBD2 is a possible D gene (6 bases). This CDR3 region has 12 residues. CDR1 LNHNV and CDR2 YYDKDF come from the germline V gene (reference sequence). V was cut by 8 bases and J by 5 bases, with 9 bases left in between. CDR3 sequence: CATPGVTGELFF. CDR3 DNA sequence: TGTGCCACCCCGGGGGTTACCGGGGAGCTGTTTTTT.

This chain joins TRBV12-3 or TRBV12-4 and TRBJ1-1; D remains unclear. Trimming pared 7 bases from V and 4 bases from J, leaving 13 bases between. The CDR3 totals 13 residues. DNA of the CDR3: TGTGCCAGCATCTGGACTTTGGGCACTGAAGCTTTCTTT. Its protein is CASIWTLGTEAFF.

The chain carries TRBV6-2 or TRBV6-3 and TRBJ2-7, with TRBD1 identical over 9 bases. J was trimmed by 6 bases and V by 0 bases; bases with no gene match: 0. This CDR3 contains 13 residues. CDR1 and CDR2 from the germline V gene are MNHEY and SVGEGT. The CDR3 loop reads CASSYSDRGEQYF. The DNA for the CDR3 is TGTGCCAGCAGTTACTCGGACAGGGGCGAGCAGTACTTC.

The chain couples TRBV9 to TRBJ2-2; possibly TRBD1 for D (5 bases). From germline, CDR1 is SGDLS and CDR2 YYNGEE. The CDR3 extends over 17 amino acids. V lost 2 bases to trimming and J lost 0 bases, with 14 bases between them. The CDR3 DNA reads TGTGCCAGCAGCGTTACGACAGCGAACTCGAACACCGGGGAGCTGTTTTTT. This encodes CASSVTTANSNTGELFF.

This clonotype was seen just once. This chain connects TRBV10-3 to TRBJ2-3, with no clear D. Trimming cost V 3 bases and J 0 bases, with 10 bases left between them. Germline CDR1 ENHRY, CDR2 SYGVKD. This CDR3 comprises 15 residues. Here the CDR3 DNA reads TGTGCCATCAGTGATCACGAAGTTAGCACAGATACGCAGTATTTT. Protein sequence: CAISDHEVSTDTQYF.

V and J are TRBV5-1 and TRBJ1-1; no clear D. V shed 2 bases and J shed 3 bases, with 11 bases lying between them. The CDR3 is made up of 14 amino acids. Germline loops: CDR1 SGHRS, CDR2 YFSETQ. The CDR3 region is CASSLQWRDTEAFF. As DNA, the CDR3 is TGCGCCAGCAGCTTACAGTGGCGGGACACTGAAGCTTTCTTT.

This chain connects TRBV12-3 or TRBV12-4 to TRBJ2-7, with 9 bases aligning to TRBD1. The J segment lost 1 base and the V segment lost 6 bases, leaving 4 bases of the junction unmatched. This CDR3 is built from 14 residues. The CDR3, as DNA: TGTGCCAGCAGGCTTGGACAGGGGTCCTACGAGCAGTACTTC. Translating gives CASRLGQGSYEQYF.

This chain uses TRBV7-9 with TRBJ2-5; 9 nucleotides match TRBD1. V lost 2 bases and J lost 2; bases outside the gene matches: 9. The CDR3 length is 17 residues. Germline V gene sequence: CDR1 SEHNR, CDR2 FQNEAQ (reference sequence). CDR3 coding DNA: TGTGCCAGCAGCTTAACCGGGACAGGGTCATATCAAGAGACCCAGTACTTC. This encodes CASSLTGTGSYQETQYF.

The J gene is TRBJ2-7, the V gene TRBV30; D remains unclear. This CDR3 is built from 11 residues. V was trimmed by 1 base and J by 3 bases, leaving 4 bases between them. Germline assignment: CDR1 GTSNPN and CDR2 SVGIG (reference sequence). In nucleotides, the CDR3 is TGTGCCTGGAGTGATAACTACGAGCAGTACTTC. Translated: CAWSDNYEQYF.

This clonotype was observed a handful of times. This chain uses TRBV7-9 with TRBJ2-7; D is unclear. Germline values: CDR1 SEHNR, CDR2 FQNEAQ (reference sequence). V lost 4 bases to trimming and J lost 7 bases, with 8 bases between them. The CDR3 contains 11 residues. The CDR3 reads CASSWASEQYF. CDR3 sequence (DNA): TGTGCCAGCAGCTGGGCCTCAGAGCAGTACTTC.

The V and J genes are TRBV12-5 and TRBJ2-3, with D maybe TRBD2 (5 bases). Trimming pared 7 bases from V and 2 bases from J, leaving 13 bases between. The CDR3 contains 14 residues. Germline V gene sequence: CDR1 LGHNT, CDR2 FRNRAP. Here the CDR3 DNA reads TGTGCTAGTGCCCTGAGCGGAAACACAGATACGCAGTATTTT. Translated: CASALSGNTDTQYF.

This sequence joins TRBV14 and TRBJ2-7, with D tentatively TRBD1 (6 bases). The CDR3 has 18 amino acids. V lost 1 base and J lost 0, with 19 bases in between. The V gene's germline CDR1 is SGHDN and CDR2 FVKESK. CDR3 region: CASSQATVRGRFSYEQYF. CDR3 coding DNA: TGTGCCAGCAGCCAAGCAACAGTCAGGGGACGATTCTCCTACGAGCAGTACTTC.

The chain uses TRBV28 and TRBJ1-2, with TRBD1 as a possible D gene (5 bases). CDR1 and CDR2 from the germline V gene are MDHEN and SYDVKM. Between the trimmed V and J ends, which lost 8 bases and 8 bases, there was a span of 12 bases. The CDR3 is made up of 11 amino acids. CDR3 loop: CASVGTRGYTF. DNA for the CDR3: TGTGCCAGCGTCGGGACGCGGGGCTACACCTTC.

V usage is TRBV6-2 or TRBV6-3 and J usage is TRBJ1-2, with unresolved D. This CDR3 spans 9 amino acids. With 9 bases removed from V and 7 bases from J, the gap between germline ends came to 6 bases. Germline V gene data show CDR1 as MNHEY and CDR2 as SVGEGT. The CDR3 is CARKGGYTF. CDR3 in DNA: TGTGCCAGAAAAGGTGGCTACACCTTC.

The chain employs TRBV12-5 and TRBJ2-1; D possibly uses TRBD1 or TRBD2 (5 bases each). CDR3 length: 10 residues. Germline assignment: CDR1 LGHNT and CDR2 FRNRAP. V was trimmed by 7 bases and J by 10 bases, leaving 8 bases between them. CDR3 DNA sequence: TGTGCTAGTGCGGGGCACGAGCAGTTCTTC. Residues: CASAGHEQFF.

V and J are TRBV5-1 and TRBJ1-2; 7 bases fit TRBD1. The CDR3 contains 15 residues. With V trimmed by 1 base and J by 3 bases, 6 bases remained unmatched. Looked up from germline, CDR1 is SGHRS and CDR2 is YFSETQ. Here the CDR3 reads CASSLLKGADYGYTF. The CDR3 DNA reads TGCGCCAGCAGCTTGTTAAAGGGGGCGGACTATGGCTACACCTTC.

CDR3 bases: TGTGCCAGCAGTTACCGGGGCCTCTCCTACAATGAGCAGTTCTTC. It is translated as CASSYRGLSYNEQFF. The chain links TRBV6-2 or TRBV6-3 to TRBJ2-1; D could derive from TRBD1 or TRBD2 (5 bases each). Per germline, CDR1 MNHEY and CDR2 SVGEGT. Deletions cut 2 bases from V and 0 bases from J, with 8 bases between. The CDR3 is 15 amino acids.

The rearrangement joins TRBV4-1 to TRBJ1-2; TRBD1 matches 11 bases. V lost 4 bases to trimming and J lost 3 bases; unmatched junction nucleotides: 4. In germline, CDR1 is MGHRA, CDR2 YSYEKL. The CDR3 loop spans 15 amino acids. The CDR3 sequence: CASSRGTGGDYGYTF. The CDR3 DNA sequence: TGCGCCAGCAGCCGCGGGACAGGGGGGGACTATGGCTACACCTTC.

The rearrangement joins TRBV6-2 or TRBV6-3 to TRBJ2-5; 10 bases match TRBD2. V shed 2 bases and J 3 bases; nucleotides not matched to a gene: 6. The CDR3 has 16 amino acids. Germline V gene lookup returns CDR1 MNHEY and CDR2 SVGEGT. CDR3 nucleotides: TGTGCCAGCAGTTACGATAAAGGGACTAGCGAAGAGACCCAGTACTTC. It yields the protein CASSYDKGTSEETQYF.

The rearrangement joins TRBV9 to TRBJ2-1; D is unresolved. V gave up 0 bases and J gave up 6 bases, with 7 bases separating them. This CDR3 spans 13 amino acids. The germline gives CDR1 SGDLS, CDR2 YYNGEE. The CDR3 nucleotides read TGTGCCAGCAGCGTAGCTTCATCCAATGAGCAGTTCTTC. Translating gives CASSVASSNEQFF.

The V call is TRBV3-1, the J call TRBJ1-2; maybe TRBD1 (5 bases). Trimming cost V 1 base and J 5 bases, with 17 bases left between them. Germline assignment: CDR1 LGHDT and CDR2 YNNKEL (reference sequence). The CDR3 has 16 residues. CDR3 in DNA: TGTGCCAGCAGCCAAGGGGGAACTAGGACAAGGTATGGCTACACCTTC. Amino acids: CASSQGGTRTRYGYTF.